Listed here are 14 T cell receptor beta chains from one sample, sequenced in a study of siplizumab effects on memory and regulatory T cells. Clones were sequenced by immunoSEQ multiplex PCR, and TCRdb holds only the in-frame ones, with some missing. The data contain about 26,000 clones, roughly 88% of them seen just once; the ten biggest clones take up about 25%. The sequencing input was memory CD4+ T cells sorted from blood. The receptors were sampled from a human donor in good health.

The chain couples TRBV7-3 to TRBJ2-5; D remains ambiguous. The germline V gene encodes CDR1 SGHTA and CDR2 FQGTGA. This CDR3 has 15 amino acids. Trimming left V 1 base short and J 3 bases short, with 12 bases between. This CDR3 reads CASSLSGSSKETQYF. Written as DNA, the CDR3 is TGTGCCAGCAGCTTAAGTGGTTCCAGCAAAGAGACCCAGTACTTC.

Worth noting for this clone: An end of the junction differs from the germline gene, which may be a read error. The chain combines TRBV7-3 with TRBJ2-1; 10 bases map to TRBD2. This CDR3 comprises 14 residues. From germline, CDR1 is SGHTA and CDR2 FQGTGA. CDR3 region: CASSLIEASGSKVF. CDR3 nucleotides: TGTGCCAGCAGCTTAATTGAGGCTAGCGGGAGCAAGGTCTTC.

The V gene is TRBV18, the J gene TRBJ1-5; TRBD1 might be the D (6 bases). V gave up 5 bases and J gave up 2 bases, with 13 bases separating them. This CDR3 has 15 amino acids. Germline V gives CDR1 KGHSH, CDR2 LQKENI. CDR3 loop: CASSRGAAGNQPQHF. The CDR3 DNA reads as TGTGCCAGCTCAAGGGGGGCAGCGGGCAATCAGCCCCAGCATTTT.

The V and J genes are TRBV30 and TRBJ1-6; 9 bases match TRBD1. With V trimmed by 1 base and J by 10 bases, 5 bases remained unmatched. The CDR3 contains 14 residues. Per the germline V gene, CDR1 is GTSNPN and CDR2 is SVGIG (reference sequence). CDR3 sequence: CAWSGDRDGSPLHF. CDR3 sequence (DNA): TGTGCCTGGAGTGGGGACAGGGACGGATCACCCCTCCACTTT.

The chain uses TRBV7-9 and TRBJ2-2; D may match TRBD1 or TRBD2 (5 bases each). Trimming pared 0 bases from V and 0 bases from J, leaving 8 bases between. Germline CDR1 and CDR2: SEHNR and FQNEAQ (reference sequence). The CDR3 spans 16 residues. The CDR3 DNA follows: TGTGCCAGCAGCTTAGCCCGAGGGGCGAACACCGGGGAGCTGTTTTTT. Protein product: CASSLARGANTGELFF.

This chain links TRBV30 with TRBJ2-1, with D hard to call. Germline V gives CDR1 GTSNPN, CDR2 SVGIG (reference sequence). The CDR3 has 12 amino acids. V gave up 0 bases and J gave up 13 bases, with 13 bases separating them. CDR3 coding DNA: TGTGCCTGGAGTGTAACTATGGGTCCCCAGTTCTTC. This translates into CAWSVTMGPQFF. Full variable domain (missing parts from reference TRBV30 and TRBJ2-1): SQTIHQWPATLVQPVGSPLSLECTVEGTSNPNLYWYRQAAGRGLQLLFYSVGIGQISSEVPQNLSASRPQDRQFILSSKKLLLSDSGFYLCAWSVTMGPQFFGPGTRLTVL.

In nucleotides, the CDR3 is TGTGCCAGCAGCAAAGGAGTAGGCAGGGCCCTTAACACTGAAGCTTTCTTT. The encoded protein is CASSKGVGRALNTEAFF. The chain combines TRBV21-1 with TRBJ1-1; TRBD1, the D gene given by the table, was not confirmed from the DNA. TRBV21-1 is recorded as a pseudogene. The CDR3 spans 17 residues.

This chain links TRBV11-3 with TRBJ2-7; D is ambiguous. Germline V gene data show CDR1 as SGHNT and CDR2 as YENEEA. V was trimmed by 0 bases and J by 1 base, leaving 7 bases between them. CDR3 size: 14 residues. The CDR3 nucleotides are TGTGCCAGCAGCTTAGACAGACTGTCCTACGAGCAGTACTTC. Its protein is CASSLDRLSYEQYF.

The table lists this clone with a few counts. This chain connects TRBV2 to TRBJ2-7, with 14 bases lining up with TRBD2. After removal of 6 bases from V and 4 bases from J, the junction contained 8 bases not matched to a gene. CDR1 is SNHLY and CDR2 is FYNNEI in the germline V gene. This CDR3 contains 16 residues. The CDR3 sequence: CASRGGTSGSAYEQYF. The CDR3 DNA reads TGTGCCAGCAGGGGAGGGACTAGCGGGAGCGCGTACGAGCAGTACTTC.

The gene calls are TRBV28 and TRBJ2-5; 9 nucleotides align to TRBD1. Germline-derived CDR1 and CDR2 are MDHEN and SYDVKM. The CDR3 runs 14 residues. Trimming cost V 6 bases and J 2 bases; bases outside gene matches: 4. CDR3 coding DNA: TGTGCCAGCAGCCCCGGGACAGGGCAAGAGACCCAGTACTTC. Protein sequence: CASSPGTGQETQYF.

This clone showed up just once. The chain carries TRBV5-1 and TRBJ2-2; 13 nucleotides line up with TRBD2. The germline V gene encodes CDR1 SGHRS and CDR2 YFSETQ. V lost 4 bases, J lost 8 bases, and 14 bases stayed unmatched. CDR3 length equals 18 residues. This CDR3 is CASSNPRLAGGPSGELFF. CDR3 DNA: TGCGCCAGCAGCAACCCCCGACTAGCGGGAGGCCCATCGGGGGAGCTGTTTTTT.

This clone appeared a few times. This chain links TRBV27 with TRBJ2-1; D may be TRBD1 (6 bases). The germline V gene has CDR1 MNHEY and CDR2 SMNVEV (reference sequence). Trimming stripped 5 bases from V and 2 bases from J, with 13 bases between. This CDR3 is built from 15 residues. CDR3 loop: CASSRSRDTYNEQFF. CDR3 bases: TGTGCCAGCAGTCGGTCCCGGGACACCTACAATGAGCAGTTCTTC.

V gene TRBV11-3 combines with J gene TRBJ1-1; no clear D gene. The V gene lost 1 base and the J gene lost 6 bases, with 15 bases spanning the gap. This CDR3 comprises 15 residues. CDR1 SGHNT and CDR2 YENEEA come from the germline V gene. In DNA, the CDR3 is TGTGCCAGCAGCTTAGGTCAACAGCCTTTGGCTGAAGCTTTCTTT. Amino acid sequence: CASSLGQQPLAEAFF.

The J gene is TRBJ2-7, the V gene TRBV18, with D uncertain. The CDR3 contains 12 residues. Per germline, CDR1 KGHSH and CDR2 LQKENI. Trimming took off 3 bases at V and 8 bases at J, with 11 bases between the two ends. The CDR3 bases are TGTGCCAGCTCACCCCTGGAAGGCCAGCAGTACTTC. Protein product: CASSPLEGQQYF.